Presented here are 22 T cell receptor beta chains from one specimen sequenced in a study of blood T cell repertoires in COVID-19. Using immunoSEQ multiplex PCR, the repertoire was profiled, and TCRdb retains in-frame clones only, with some absent. Here the sample spans some 220,000 clones, over 75% being singletons. Sequencing was carried out using peripheral blood. The receptors originated from a man in his forties or fifties with COVID-19, enrolled during active disease.

The V and J genes are TRBV7-2 and TRBJ1-1; D is unclear. CDR3 length: 13 residues. Germline lookup yields CDR1 SGHTA and CDR2 FQGNSA. Trimming stripped 2 bases from V and 5 bases from J, with 9 bases between. In DNA form, the CDR3 reads TGTGCCAGCAGCTTACAACACGGGACTGAAGCTTTCTTT. Translation: CASSLQHGTEAFF.

The CDR3 loop is CASSRGQGGETQYF. DNA for the CDR3: TGTGCCAGCAGTCGAGGACAGGGTGGGGAGACCCAGTACTTC. The chain combines TRBV5-4 with TRBJ2-5; 8 bases map to TRBD1. With 5 bases clipped from V and 5 bases from J, the junction kept 8 bases outside the gene matches. This CDR3 spans 14 amino acids. The germline CDR1 and CDR2 sequences are SGHNT and YYREEE (reference sequence).

This clone was detected only once. The genes are TRBV27 and TRBJ2-5; D unclear. V lost 5 bases and J 2 bases, leaving 12 bases between the germline ends. Per germline, CDR1 MNHEY and CDR2 SMNVEV (reference sequence). CDR3 size: 14 residues. CDR3 DNA: TGTGCCAGCAGTCCCAGGTCCCTGCAAGAGACCCAGTACTTC. Residues: CASSPRSLQETQYF.

The chain is built from TRBV7-9 and TRBJ2-1; TRBD1 aligns across 8 bases. The CDR3 totals 12 residues. With V trimmed by 5 bases and J by 9 bases, 3 bases remained unmatched. Per the germline V gene, CDR1 is SEHNR and CDR2 is FQNEAQ (reference sequence). CDR3 bases: TGTGCCAGCAGCCCCGACAGGGGTGAGCAGTTCTTC. As protein: CASSPDRGEQFF. The variable domain in full, with the rest retrieved from reference TRBV7-9 and TRBJ2-1, is DTGVSQNPRHKITKRGQNVTFRCDPISEHNRLYWYRQTLGQGPEFLTYFQNEAQLEKSRLLSDRFSAERPKGSFSTLEIQRTEQGDSAMYLCASSPDRGEQFFGPGTRLTVL.

The J gene is TRBJ2-1, the V gene TRBV2; maybe TRBD1 (6 bases). The CDR3 contains 13 residues. From germline, CDR1 is SNHLY and CDR2 FYNNEI. Trimming removed 6 bases at V and 4 bases at J, with 10 bases between. The CDR3 loop reads CASSVQGYNEQFF. The CDR3 DNA is TGTGCCAGCAGCGTCCAGGGGTACAATGAGCAGTTCTTC.

The chain couples TRBV29-1 to TRBJ2-7; maybe TRBD1 (6 bases). CDR1 is SQVTM, CDR2 ANQGSEA, per germline. The V end was cut by 5 bases, the J end by 6 bases, with 17 bases between. The CDR3 length is 13 residues. In DNA, the CDR3 is TGCAGCGTTCGCCCCCTACAGGGAGCCGAGCAGTACTTC. Translation gives CSVRPLQGAEQYF.

The gene calls are TRBV19 and TRBJ1-1; D is possibly TRBD1 (6 bases). Trimming removed 6 bases at V and 5 bases at J, with 10 bases between. CDR1 LNHDA and CDR2 SQIVND come from the germline V gene (reference sequence). The CDR3 spans 12 residues. CDR3 bases: TGTGCCAGTAGCCAGGGGAGAACTGAAGCTTTCTTT. Its protein product is CASSQGRTEAFF. Filled out from reference TRBV19 and TRBJ1-1, the complete variable domain reads DGGITQSPKYLFRKEGQNVTLSCEQNLNHDAMYWYRQDPGQGLRLIYYSQIVNDFQKGDIAEGYSVSREKKESFPLTVTSAQKNPTAFYLCASSQGRTEAFFGQGTRLTVV.

This rearrangement joins TRBV20-1 to TRBJ2-7, with D tentatively TRBD1 (6 bases). CDR1 and CDR2 (germline): DFQATT, SNEGSKA (reference sequence). The ends were cut back, 3 bases at V and 1 base at J, with 13 bases in the middle. CDR3 length equals 14 residues. CDR3 nucleotides: TGCAGTGCTAGTCGACAGGTCTTGTCCTACGAGCAGTACTTC. Amino acid sequence: CSASRQVLSYEQYF.

The gene calls are TRBV9 and TRBJ2-7; 10 nucleotides align to TRBD2. This CDR3 is 15 amino acids long. With V trimmed by 3 bases and J by 2 bases, 5 bases remained unmatched. The germline gives CDR1 SGDLS, CDR2 YYNGEE. This chain's CDR3 is CASSGHTSGAYEQYF. The DNA of the CDR3 is TGTGCCAGCAGCGGACACACTAGCGGGGCCTACGAGCAGTACTTC.

CDR3 in DNA: TGCGCCAGCAGCCCGGGGACTAGCGGAGATACGCAGTATTTT. As protein: CASSPGTSGDTQYF. The V and J genes are TRBV5-1 and TRBJ2-3, with TRBD2 identical over 11 bases. The length of the CDR3 is 14 residues. The germline gives CDR1 SGHRS, CDR2 YFSETQ. Trimming cost V 4 bases and J 5 bases; bases outside gene matches: 3.

A few counts support this clone. The rearrangement joins TRBV27 to TRBJ1-5; TRBD1 matches at 7 bases. This CDR3 comprises 14 residues. The junction had 1 base not matched to a gene; V was cut back by 3 bases and J by 2 bases. Germline V lookup: CDR1 MNHEY, CDR2 SMNVEV (reference sequence). The chain's CDR3 is CASSFRGGNQPQHF. CDR3 coding DNA: TGTGCCAGCAGTTTCAGGGGGGGCAATCAGCCCCAGCATTTT.

The chain combines TRBV5-5 with TRBJ2-7; D is ambiguous. The CDR3 length is 14 residues. V dropped 4 bases and J dropped 3 bases, with 14 bases sitting between them. CDR1 and CDR2 from the germline V gene are SGHKS and YYEKEE (reference sequence). Here the CDR3 reads CASSKTPTHYEQYF. CDR3 coding DNA: TGTGCCAGCAGCAAAACGCCGACTCACTACGAGCAGTACTTC.

The chain links TRBV2 to TRBJ2-5, with 8 bases lining up with TRBD2. The ends lost 6 bases at V and 4 bases at J; junction bases unmatched: 7. Germline V lookup: CDR1 SNHLY, CDR2 FYNNEI. The CDR3 contains 14 residues. Here the CDR3 reads CASRPGLVVETQYF. The CDR3 nucleotides read TGTGCCAGCAGGCCGGGACTAGTGGTAGAGACCCAGTACTTC.

The gene calls are TRBV9 and TRBJ1-2; 8 bases match TRBD1. From germline, CDR1 is SGDLS and CDR2 YYNGEE. With V trimmed by 2 bases and J by 3 bases, 6 bases remained unmatched. This CDR3 is 15 amino acids long. CDR3 in DNA: TGTGCCAGCAGCGTGGCCGTGACAGGGGACTATGGCTACACCTTC. Translated: CASSVAVTGDYGYTF.

In its sample, this clone was seen once. This rearrangement joins TRBV6-5 to TRBJ1-6, with D unclear. V lost 2 bases, J lost 7 bases, and 15 bases lay in between. CDR1 and CDR2 (germline): MNHEY, SVGAGI. The CDR3 totals 16 residues. The CDR3, as DNA: TGTGCCAGCAGTTACACCCGAGGAGCCGCCAATTCACCCCTCCACTTT. Encoded protein: CASSYTRGAANSPLHF.

This clone was found a few times. The V call is TRBV18, the J call TRBJ1-3, with D possibly TRBD1 on 6 matching bases. The germline V gene has CDR1 KGHSH and CDR2 LQKENI. The ends were cut back, 2 bases at V and 0 bases at J, with 14 bases in the middle. The CDR3 runs 17 residues. As DNA, the CDR3 is TGTGCCAGCTCACCAGGTTCGGTCAGGGGCTCTGGAAACACCATATATTTT. As protein: CASSPGSVRGSGNTIYF.

This clone was detected once. The V and J genes are TRBV7-3 and TRBJ2-7; TRBD1 might be the D (6 bases). The CDR3 loop spans 14 amino acids. The germline CDR1 and CDR2 sequences are SGHTA and FQGTGA. V was pared by 5 bases and J by 3 bases, with 14 bases between. CDR3 coding DNA: TGTGCCAGCAGCCGGGCAGGGGTGGACTACGAGCAGTACTTC. It translates to CASSRAGVDYEQYF.

The chain joins TRBV18 to TRBJ1-3; D remains unclear. The V gene lost 4 bases and the J gene lost 0 bases, with 13 bases spanning the gap. Germline assignment: CDR1 KGHSH and CDR2 LQKENI. This CDR3 has 16 amino acids. CDR3 bases: TGTGCCAGCTCACAGTCCGAGGTGAGCTCTGGAAACACCATATATTTT. Its translation: CASSQSEVSSGNTIYF.

J is TRBJ2-7 and V is TRBV4-3; D is undetermined. The CDR3 is 13 residues long. Trimming took off 4 bases at V and 0 bases at J, with 7 bases between the two ends. The germline CDR1 and CDR2 sequences are LGHNA and YSLEER. The CDR3 spells CASSLALSYEQYF. Here the CDR3 DNA reads TGCGCCAGCAGCCTAGCCCTCTCCTACGAGCAGTACTTC.

V usage is TRBV4-3 and J usage is TRBJ1-3; no definite D call. The germline V gene has CDR1 LGHNA and CDR2 YSLEER. The CDR3 has 16 amino acids. Trimming took 0 bases from V and 0 from J, leaving 9 bases between them. The CDR3 here is CASSQDPVNSGNTIYF. In DNA, the CDR3 is TGCGCCAGCAGCCAAGATCCGGTGAACTCTGGAAACACCATATATTTT.

V and J are TRBV6-5 and TRBJ2-2; the D gene is possibly TRBD1 (5 bases). Between the trimmed V and J ends, which lost 0 bases and 5 bases, there was a span of 13 bases. CDR1 MNHEY and CDR2 SVGAGI come from the germline V gene. This CDR3 is built from 16 residues. The CDR3 coding sequence is TGTGCCAGCAGTTACTCGGCGGCAGGGAATACCGGGGAGCTGTTTTTT. Translating gives CASSYSAAGNTGELFF.

The chain carries TRBV18 and TRBJ1-4, with D possibly TRBD1 on 5 matching bases. The CDR3 loop spans 16 amino acids. Trimming took 5 bases from V and 0 from J, leaving 13 bases between them. Germline V gene data show CDR1 as KGHSH and CDR2 as LQKENI. Written as DNA, the CDR3 is TGTGCCAGCTCATCCCAACAGGAGTCAACTAATGAAAAACTGTTTTTT. It is translated as CASSSQQESTNEKLFF.